These T cell receptor beta chains were read from a single sample in a study of beta chain features in type 1 diabetes. This table comes from immunoSEQ multiplex PCR, and its TCRdb copy is limited to in-frame clones, with some not included. Of about 900,000 clones in the sample, about 17% were seen once. The sequenced sample consisted of naive CD4+ T cells from blood. The receptors originated from a young woman in good health. Each CDR3 is given with its conserved first and last residue. A D gene is named only where the DNA matches it firmly. Clone size appears in some rows only: once, few, many, or a class for an expanded clone.

length	size	V	D	J	CDR3	DNA
15	few	TRBV9	TRBD2	TRBJ2-1	CASSVVSSGISEQFF	TGTGCCAGCAGCGTAGTGTCTAGCGGGATTAGTGAGCAGTTCTTC
15	few	TRBV5-4	.	TRBJ1-3	CASSLDARGGNTIYF	TGTGCCAGCAGCTTGGATGCCAGGGGAGGAAACACCATATATTTT
12	.	TRBV9	.	TRBJ2-1	CASYFDWDEQFF	TGTGCCAGCTACTTCGACTGGGATGAGCAGTTCTTC
18	few	TRBV5-4	TRBD2	TRBJ2-5	CASSRGIAGAARQETQYF	TGTGCCAGCAGCCGAGGAATAGCGGGAGCGGCTCGTCAGGAGACCCAGTACTTC
13	.	TRBV21-1	.	TRBJ2-5	CASTEEFGETQYF	TGTGCCAGCACGGAAGAGTTCGGGGAGACCCAGTACTTC
18	few	TRBV4-2	TRBD2	TRBJ2-2	CASSQDSPRAGGTGELFF	TGTGCCAGCAGCCAAGATAGCCCCCGGGCGGGAGGTACCGGGGAGCTGTTTTTT
15	few	TRBV19	TRBD2	TRBJ2-1	CASSTTSGLYNEQFF	TGTGCCAGTAGTACCACTAGCGGCTTATACAATGAGCAGTTCTTC
16	.	TRBV5-4	TRBD2	TRBJ2-2	CASSPLAGGQAGELFF	TGTGCCAGCAGCCCCCTGGCGGGAGGGCAGGCCGGGGAGCTGTTTTTT
15	.	TRBV13	.	TRBJ2-7	CASSEVSRRSYEQYF	TGTGCCAGCAGTGAAGTGAGTAGACGCTCCTACGAGCAGTACTTC
13	.	TRBV9	.	TRBJ2-2	CASSPTNTGELFF	TGTGCCAGCAGCCCCACGAACACCGGGGAGCTGTTTTTT
14	few	TRBV5-6	.	TRBJ1-1	CASSFGAGPNEAFF	TGTGCCAGCAGCTTTGGCGCGGGGCCGAATGAAGCTTTCTTT
14	.	TRBV10-3	.	TRBJ2-1	CAIGRERLRNEQFF	TGTGCCATCGGACGGGAGAGGTTGCGGAATGAGCAGTTCTTC
14	.	TRBV6-5	.	TRBJ2-7	CASSYTLTGYEQYF	TGTGCCAGCAGTTACACCCTCACAGGGTACGAGCAGTACTTC
11	.	TRBV10-3	.	TRBJ2-7	CAIGPSYEQYF	TGTGCCATCGGTCCCTCCTACGAGCAGTACTTC
12	few	TRBV5-4	.	TRBJ2-1	CASSTTLDEQFF	TGTGCCAGCTCGACCACCTTGGATGAGCAGTTCTTC
15	.	TRBV18	TRBD2	TRBJ2-7	CASSTTSGGSYEQYF	TGTGCCAGCTCAACGACTAGCGGGGGGTCCTACGAGCAGTACTTC
15	few	TRBV7-9	TRBD2	TRBJ2-1	CASSLATSGYNEQFF	TGTGCCAGCAGCTTAGCGACTAGCGGATACAATGAGCAGTTCTTC